Sequencing of this TCR beta chain was carried out in a study of CD8+ T cells in alopecia areata. Regarding this clone: The antigen remains unidentified.

General study points: Lesional scalp displayed greater clonality than normal scalp, most notably in alopecia totalis/universalis. Scalp and blood retained many expanded lesional clones during tofacitinib. Tofacitinib significantly reduced both scalp clonality and expanded CD8+ clones among the top 100.

Trimming took off 4 bases at V and 6 bases at J, with 6 bases between the two ends. The CDR3 totals 12 residues. Germline V gene lookup returns CDR1 SEHNR and CDR2 FQNEAQ (reference sequence). Investigators isolated RNA and reverse transcribed it into cDNA to act as the sequencing template. Data came from immunoSEQ multiplex PCR; TCRdb stores just in-frame clones and leaves some out. The profile shows 150,000 to 200,000 clones, roughly 50% of them singletons. Specified treatment: oral pan-JAK inhibitor, 5-10 mg twice daily. Sorting separated CD4+ and CD8+ T cells out of PBMCs. The receptor was derived from a human donor with alopecia areata. This specimen consisted of CD8+ T cells sorted from blood, obtained at week 24, from a patient treated with tofacitinib. This chain joins TRBV7-9 and TRBJ2-2, with D hard to call. The CDR3 DNA reads as TGTGCCAGCAGCTCGTTCCCCGGGGAGCTGTTTTTT. Its translation is CASSSFPGELFF.